The source of this T cell receptor (beta chain) is a study of shared clonotypes between healthy human individuals. General study findings and limits: Generation probabilities were higher for clonotypes shared across all four sorted-subset donors than for unshared ones. Sampling included only blood; tissue repertoires likely differ. Rarefaction demonstrated incomplete sorted-subset sequencing despite large depth.

Measured with immunoSEQ multiplex PCR; TCRdb has only the in-frame clones, and not every one. The table lists over a million clones, around 95% of them singletons. V lost 5 bases and J lost 2; bases outside the gene matches: 8. From germline, CDR1 is MDHEN and CDR2 SYDVKM. The CDR3 has 16 residues. Points on this clone: The antigen remains unidentified.

Sequencing input: naive CD4+ T cells sorted from blood. Subset given: CD45RA+ positively selected. The clonotype comes from a man under 40 in good health. This chain connects TRBV28 to TRBJ2-7, with 11 bases that match TRBD2. The CDR3 is CASSVDVAGGPYEQYF. The DNA of the CDR3 is TGTGCCAGCAGTGTAGACGTAGCGGGAGGGCCCTACGAGCAGTACTTC. Filled out from reference TRBV28 and TRBJ2-7, the complete variable domain reads DVKVTQSSRYLVKRTGEKVFLECVQDMDHENMFWYRQDPGLGLRLIYFSYDVKMKEKGDIPEGYSVSREKKERFSLILESASTNQTSMYLCASSVDVAGGPYEQYFGPGTRLTVT.